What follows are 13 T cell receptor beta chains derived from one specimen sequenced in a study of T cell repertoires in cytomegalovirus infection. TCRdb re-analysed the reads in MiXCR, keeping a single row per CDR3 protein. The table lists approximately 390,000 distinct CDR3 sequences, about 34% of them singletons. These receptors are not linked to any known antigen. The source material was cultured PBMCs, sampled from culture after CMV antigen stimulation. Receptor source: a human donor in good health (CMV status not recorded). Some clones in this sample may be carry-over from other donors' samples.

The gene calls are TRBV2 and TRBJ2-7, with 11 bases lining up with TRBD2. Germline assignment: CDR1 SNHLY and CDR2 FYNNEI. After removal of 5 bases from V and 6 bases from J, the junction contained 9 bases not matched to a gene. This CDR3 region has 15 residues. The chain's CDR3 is CASSMGLADESEQYF. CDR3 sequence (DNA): TGTGCCAGCAGTATGGGACTAGCGGATGAGAGCGAGCAGTACTTC.

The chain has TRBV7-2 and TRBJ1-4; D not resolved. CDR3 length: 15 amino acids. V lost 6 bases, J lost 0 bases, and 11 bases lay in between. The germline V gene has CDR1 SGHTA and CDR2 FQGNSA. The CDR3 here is CASRLTVSTNEKLFF. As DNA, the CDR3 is TGTGCCAGCAGACTTACAGTGTCAACTAATGAAAAACTGTTTTTT.

The CDR3 is CASSYQTSGSADTQYF. The DNA for the CDR3 is TGTGCCAGCAGCTATCAAACTAGCGGGAGCGCAGATACGCAGTATTTT. J is TRBJ2-3 and V is TRBV12-3 or TRBV12-4; 11 bases match TRBD2. The ends lost 6 bases at V and 4 bases at J; junction bases unmatched: 9. The CDR3 length is 16 residues.

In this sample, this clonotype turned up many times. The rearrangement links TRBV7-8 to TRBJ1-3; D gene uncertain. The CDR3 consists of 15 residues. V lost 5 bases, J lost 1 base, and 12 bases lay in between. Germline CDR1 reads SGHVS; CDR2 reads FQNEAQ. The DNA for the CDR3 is TGTGCCAGCAGCCCATCTGAGGGTTCTGGAAACACCATATATTTT. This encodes CASSPSEGSGNTIYF. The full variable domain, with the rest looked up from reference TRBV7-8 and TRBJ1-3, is GAGVSQSPRYKVAKRGQDVALRCDPISGHVSLFWYQQALGQGPEFLTYFQNEAQLDKSGLPSDRFFAERPEGSVSTLKIQRTQQEDSAVYLCASSPSEGSGNTIYFGEGSWLTVV.

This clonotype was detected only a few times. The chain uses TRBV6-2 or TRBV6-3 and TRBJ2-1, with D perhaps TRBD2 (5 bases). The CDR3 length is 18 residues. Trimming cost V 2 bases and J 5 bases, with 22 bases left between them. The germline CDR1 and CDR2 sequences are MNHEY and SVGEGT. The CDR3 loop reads CASSYDVYSAKSNNEQFF. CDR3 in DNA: TGTGCCAGCAGTTACGATGTATATAGCGCCAAATCCAACAATGAGCAGTTCTTC.

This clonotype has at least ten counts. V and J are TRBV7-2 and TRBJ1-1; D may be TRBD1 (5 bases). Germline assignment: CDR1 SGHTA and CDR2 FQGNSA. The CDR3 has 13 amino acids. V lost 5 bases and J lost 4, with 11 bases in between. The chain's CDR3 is CASSPQVGTEAFF. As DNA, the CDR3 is TGTGCCAGCAGCCCACAGGTAGGCACTGAAGCTTTCTTT. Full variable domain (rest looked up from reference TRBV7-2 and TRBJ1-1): GAGVSQSPSNKVTEKGKDVELRCDPISGHTALYWYRQSLGQGLEFLIYFQGNSAPDKSGLPSDRFSAERTGGSVSTLTIQRTQQEDSAVYLCASSPQVGTEAFFGQGTRLTVV.

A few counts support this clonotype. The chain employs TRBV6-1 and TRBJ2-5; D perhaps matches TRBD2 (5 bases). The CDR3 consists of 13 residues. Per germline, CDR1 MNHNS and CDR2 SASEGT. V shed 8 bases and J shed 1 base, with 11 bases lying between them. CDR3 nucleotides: TGTGCCAGCCGAGATAGCGCCCAAGAGACCCAGTACTTC. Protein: CASRDSAQETQYF.

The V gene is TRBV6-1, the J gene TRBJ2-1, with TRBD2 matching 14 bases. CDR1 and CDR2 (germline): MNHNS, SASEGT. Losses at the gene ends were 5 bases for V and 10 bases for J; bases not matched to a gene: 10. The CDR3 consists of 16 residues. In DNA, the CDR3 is TGTGCCAGCAGTTTACGACTAGCGGGAGGGGATTGGGAGCAGTTCTTC. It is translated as CASSLRLAGGDWEQFF.

The DNA of the CDR3 is TGTGCCAGCACCTTCCGGGACAGCCGAGATAAACTGTTTTTT. Its protein product is CASTFRDSRDKLFF. The V gene is TRBV12-3 or TRBV12-4, the J gene TRBJ1-4, with 7 nucleotides matching TRBD1. With 7 bases clipped from V and 11 bases from J, the junction kept 13 bases outside the gene matches. This CDR3 spans 14 amino acids.

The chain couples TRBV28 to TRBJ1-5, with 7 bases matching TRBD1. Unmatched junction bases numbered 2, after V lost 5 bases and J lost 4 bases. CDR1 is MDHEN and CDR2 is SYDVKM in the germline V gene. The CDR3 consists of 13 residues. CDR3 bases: TGTGCCAGCAGTGTACAGGGGAATCAGCCCCAGCATTTT. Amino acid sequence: CASSVQGNQPQHF.

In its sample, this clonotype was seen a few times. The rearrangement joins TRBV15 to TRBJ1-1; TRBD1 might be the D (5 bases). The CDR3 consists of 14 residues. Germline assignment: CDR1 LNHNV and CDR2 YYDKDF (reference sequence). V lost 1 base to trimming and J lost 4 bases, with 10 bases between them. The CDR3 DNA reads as TGTGCCACCAGCAGAGGACAGACGAGCACTGAAGCTTTCTTT. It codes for CATSRGQTSTEAFF. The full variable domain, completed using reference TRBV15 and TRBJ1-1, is DAMVIQNPRYQVTQFGKPVTLSCSQTLNHNVMYWYQQKSSQAPKLLFHYYDKDFNNEADTPDNFQSRRPNTSFCFLDIRSPGLGDTAMYLCATSRGQTSTEAFFGQGTRLTVV.

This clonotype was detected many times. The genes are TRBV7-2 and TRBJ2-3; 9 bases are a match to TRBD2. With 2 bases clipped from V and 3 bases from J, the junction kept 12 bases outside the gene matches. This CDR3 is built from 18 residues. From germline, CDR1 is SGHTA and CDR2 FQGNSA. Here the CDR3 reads CASSLKNRWLAGTDTQYF. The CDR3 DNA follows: TGTGCCAGCAGCTTAAAAAACCGGTGGCTAGCGGGGACAGATACGCAGTATTTT.

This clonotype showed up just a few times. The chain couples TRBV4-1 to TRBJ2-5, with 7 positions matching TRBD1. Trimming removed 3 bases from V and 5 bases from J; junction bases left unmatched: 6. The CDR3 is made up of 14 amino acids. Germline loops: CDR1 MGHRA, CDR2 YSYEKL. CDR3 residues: CASSHTGVMETQYF. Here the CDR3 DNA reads TGCGCCAGCAGCCATACAGGGGTGATGGAGACCCAGTACTTC.